This entry features one TCR beta chain sequence. This record belongs to a study of blood T cells in healthy people across ages. Through a sample-barcoded 5' primer and a J-beta primer mix, a second PCR was run for about 7 to 12 cycles. MiXCR, run by TCRdb on the 5' RACE reads, gives a single entry per CDR3 protein. The table has 650,000 to 1,000,000 distinct CDR3 sequences, 36% seen once; the top ten hold 13%. There are 14 residues in the CDR3. V gave up 6 bases and J gave up 4 bases, with 12 bases separating them. The chain couples TRBV12-3 or TRBV12-4 to TRBJ1-4; maybe TRBD1 (5 bases). The TCR sequence derives from a man younger than 35 in good health. The sample was blood. The CDR3 region is CASSPTVINEKLFF. The DNA of the CDR3 is TGTGCCAGCAGCCCGACAGTGATTAATGAAAAACTGTTTTTT.